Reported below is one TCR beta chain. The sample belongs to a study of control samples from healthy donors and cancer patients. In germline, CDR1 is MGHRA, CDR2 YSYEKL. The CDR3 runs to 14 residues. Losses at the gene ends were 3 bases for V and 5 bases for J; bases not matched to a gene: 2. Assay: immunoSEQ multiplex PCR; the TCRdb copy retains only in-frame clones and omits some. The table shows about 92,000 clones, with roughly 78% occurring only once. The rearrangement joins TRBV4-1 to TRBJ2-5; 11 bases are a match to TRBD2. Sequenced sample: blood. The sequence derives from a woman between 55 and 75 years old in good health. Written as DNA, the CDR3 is TGCGCCAGCAGCCACGGGACTAGCGGCGAGACCCAGTACTTC. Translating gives CASSHGTSGETQYF.